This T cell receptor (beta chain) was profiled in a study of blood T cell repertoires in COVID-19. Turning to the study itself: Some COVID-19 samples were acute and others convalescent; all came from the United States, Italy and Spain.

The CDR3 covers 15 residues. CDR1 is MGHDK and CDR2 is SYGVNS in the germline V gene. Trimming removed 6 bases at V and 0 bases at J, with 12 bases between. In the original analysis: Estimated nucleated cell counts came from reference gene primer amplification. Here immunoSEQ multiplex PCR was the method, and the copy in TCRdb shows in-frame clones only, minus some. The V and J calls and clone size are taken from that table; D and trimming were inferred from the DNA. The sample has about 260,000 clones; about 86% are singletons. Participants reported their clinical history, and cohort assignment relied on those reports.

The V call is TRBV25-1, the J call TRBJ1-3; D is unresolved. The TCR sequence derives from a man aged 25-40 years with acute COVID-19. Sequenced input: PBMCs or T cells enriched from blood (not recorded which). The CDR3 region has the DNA TGTGCCAGCAGCGTCACCCGGGGCTCTGGAAACACCATATATTTT. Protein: CASSVTRGSGNTIYF. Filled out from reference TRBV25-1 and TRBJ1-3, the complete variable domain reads EADIYQTPRYLVIGTGKKITLECSQTMGHDKMYWYQQDPGMELHLIHYSYGVNSTEKGDLSSESTVSRIRTEHFPLTLESARPSHTSQYLCASSVTRGSGNTIYFGEGSWLTVV.